The present T cell receptor beta chain was sequenced within a study of OX40 agonist ivuxolimab in advanced cancers. Overall study: Dose-escalation patients were diagnosed with hepatocellular carcinoma, melanoma, renal cell cancer or head and neck cancer. A partial response was reached by three patients: one with hepatocellular carcinoma and two with cutaneous melanoma.

Study-level results: Not determined was the antigen specificity of the expanded peripheral T cells.

This CDR3 comprises 15 residues. V was pared by 6 bases and J by 0 bases, with 4 bases of the junction left unmatched. Germline lookup yields CDR1 LNHDA and CDR2 SQIVND (reference sequence). Autoimmune disease history or systemic immunosuppression led to patients being barred. A note on this clone: Its antigen is undetermined.

Profiling relied on immunoSEQ multiplex PCR, and the TCRdb table lists in-frame clones only, not all of them. The sample holds 55,000 to 70,000 clones, around nine tenths seen once. The origin of this receptor is an adult with an advanced solid tumor such as melanoma, head and neck, liver or kidney cancer. This chain links TRBV19 with TRBJ2-3; 9 bases map to TRBD2. Sample: CD4+ or CD8+ T cells sorted from blood, taken in a trial of the OX40 agonist ivuxolimab. The CDR3 DNA sequence: TGTGCCAGTAGGTCTCTAGCGGGAAGCACAGATACGCAGTATTTT. This sequence encodes CASRSLAGSTDTQYF. Filled out from reference TRBV19 and TRBJ2-3, the complete variable domain reads DGGITQSPKYLFRKEGQNVTLSCEQNLNHDAMYWYRQDPGQGLRLIYYSQIVNDFQKGDIAEGYSVSREKKESFPLTVTSAQKNPTAFYLCASRSLAGSTDTQYFGPGTRLTVL.